This entry concerns a single TCR beta chain. Its antigen remains unknown. Method: immunoSEQ multiplex PCR; TCRdb's copy keeps in-frame clones and lacks some. The sample carries over 100,000 clones, 88% recorded once. The data stem from a study of cytomegalovirus exposure and HLA in healthy donors. General study findings and limits: Confirmation in vitro established that a few CMV-associated chains were specific for CMV antigens.

The CDR3 loop spans 15 amino acids. Looked up from germline, CDR1 is KGHSH and CDR2 is LQKENI. V dropped 2 bases and J dropped 0 bases, with 10 bases sitting between them. The chain combines TRBV18 with TRBJ2-5; TRBD2 might be the D (6 bases). Sequenced sample: PBMCs. The receptor comes from a woman between 18 and 29 years old in good health and CMV-seropositive. The CDR3 region has the DNA TGTGCCAGCTCACCAGTTGGGACTCACCAAGAGACCCAGTACTTC. Translation: CASSPVGTHQETQYF.